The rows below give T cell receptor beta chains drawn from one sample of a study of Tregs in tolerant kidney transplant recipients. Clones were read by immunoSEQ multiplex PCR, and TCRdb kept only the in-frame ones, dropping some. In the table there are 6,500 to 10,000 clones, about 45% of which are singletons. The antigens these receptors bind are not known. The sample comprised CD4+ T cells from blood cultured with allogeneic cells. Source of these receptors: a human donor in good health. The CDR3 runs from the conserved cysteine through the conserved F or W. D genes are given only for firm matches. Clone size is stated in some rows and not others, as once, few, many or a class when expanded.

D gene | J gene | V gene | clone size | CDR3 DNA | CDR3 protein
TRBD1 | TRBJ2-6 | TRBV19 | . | TGTGCCAGTGTTCCTCAGACAGGGCGGGGGGCCAACGTCCTGACTTTC | CASVPQTGRGANVLTF
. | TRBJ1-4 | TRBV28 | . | TGTGCCAGCAGCCGTCAGCCTGAAAAACTGTTTTTT | CASSRQPEKLFF
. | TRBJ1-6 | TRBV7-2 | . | TGTGCCAGCAGCTTTGATAGAACATCACCCCTCCACTTT | CASSFDRTSPLHF
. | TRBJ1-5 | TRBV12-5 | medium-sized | TGTGCTAGTGGCGCACGGGGGCCTGGGAATCAGCCCCAGCATTTT | CASGARGPGNQPQHF
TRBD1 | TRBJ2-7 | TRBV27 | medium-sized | TGTGCCAGCGTACAGGGGGTGGGGGCCTACGAGCAGTACTTC | CASVQGVGAYEQYF
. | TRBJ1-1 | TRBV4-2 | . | TGTGCCAGCAGTCCGAGTGCCGGGTTCGCTGAAGCTTTCTTT | CASSPSAGFAEAFF
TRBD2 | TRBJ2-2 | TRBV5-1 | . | TGCGCCAGTAGCAGGTCCGGGAGGTGGAACACCGGGGAGCTGTTTTTT | CASSRSGRWNTGELFF
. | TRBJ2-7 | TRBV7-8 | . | TGTGCCAGCAGGGGTGGGCCCTACGAGCAGTACTTC | CASRGGPYEQYF
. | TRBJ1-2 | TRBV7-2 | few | TGTGCCGCCGACGGTGCAGCAAACTATGGCTACACCTTC | CAADGAANYGYTF
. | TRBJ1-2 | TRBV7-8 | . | TGTGCCAGCAGCTCGACAGCCAGCCCGTATGGCTACACCTTC | CASSSTASPYGYTF
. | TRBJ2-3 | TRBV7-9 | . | TGTGCCAGCAGCTCTCCAAACCGCCACGTGGGTACGCAGTATTTT | CASSSPNRHVGTQYF
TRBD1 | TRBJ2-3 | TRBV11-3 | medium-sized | TGTGCCAGCAGCTTAGGGGGACAGGGGAGCACAGATACGCAGTATTTT | CASSLGGQGSTDTQYF
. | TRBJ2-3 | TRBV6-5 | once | TGTGCCAGCAGTTACTCGATAACCTCCCCAGATACGCAGTATTTT | CASSYSITSPDTQYF
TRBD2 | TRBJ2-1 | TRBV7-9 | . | TGTGCCAGCAGCTTTATGCGCGGGACTAGCAATAATGAGCAGTTCTTC | CASSFMRGTSNNEQFF
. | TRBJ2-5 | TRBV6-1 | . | TGTGCCAGCAGCCGAGGGTATGGGACCCAGTACTTC | CASSRGYGTQYF
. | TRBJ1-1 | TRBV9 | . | TGTGCCAGCAGCGTAGACTTGAACACTGAAGCTTTCTTT | CASSVDLNTEAFF
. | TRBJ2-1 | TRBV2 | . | TGTGCCAGCGTAGGCCTCTACAATGAGCAGTTCTTC | CASVGLYNEQFF
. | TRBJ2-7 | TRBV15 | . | TGTGCCACCAGCAGAGATATAGGGCAGTTCTCTTACGAGCAGTACTTC | CATSRDIGQFSYEQYF
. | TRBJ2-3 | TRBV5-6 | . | TGTGCCAGCAGCTTGGCTTTAGATACGCAGTATTTT | CASSLALDTQYF
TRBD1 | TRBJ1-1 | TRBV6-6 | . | TGTGCCAGTCGAAGGCAGGGGGCATTTGCTTTCTTT | CASRRQGAFAFF
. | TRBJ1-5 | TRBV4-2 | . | TGTGCCAGCAGCCAAGTAGGAGTGGGGGGGGCCATTAGCAATCAGCCCCAGCATTTT | CASSQVGVGGAISNQPQHF
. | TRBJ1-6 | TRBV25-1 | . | TGTGCCAGCAGTGACCCCGCCAGGGGAAGCAATTCACCCCTCCACTTT | CASSDPARGSNSPLHF
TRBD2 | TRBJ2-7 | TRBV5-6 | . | TGTGCCAGCAGACCTGGGGGACTAGCGGGCTCCTACGAGCAGTACTTC | CASRPGGLAGSYEQYF
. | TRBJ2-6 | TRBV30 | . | TGTGCCTGGAGCTGGGGTTCTGGGGCCAACGTCCTGACTTTC | CAWSWGSGANVLTF
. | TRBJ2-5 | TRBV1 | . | TGCACCAGCAGCCAAGGGCTAGCGAAGAAAGAGACCCAGTACTTC | CTSSQGLAKKETQYF
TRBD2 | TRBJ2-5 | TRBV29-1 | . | TGCAGCGGCCTGGGCGGGGGGGGAGGCGAGACCCAGTACTTC | CSGLGGGGGETQYF
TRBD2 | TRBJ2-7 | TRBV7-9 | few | TGTGCCAGCAGCTTTTCGACTAGCCCGCAGTACTTC | CASSFSTSPQYF
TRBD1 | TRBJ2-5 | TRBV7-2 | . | TGTGCCAGCACCGACAGGGAAGAGACCCAGTACTTC | CASTDREETQYF
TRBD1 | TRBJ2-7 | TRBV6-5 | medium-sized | TGTGCCAGCAGTAGGACAGGGATCGAGCAGTACTTC | CASSRTGIEQYF
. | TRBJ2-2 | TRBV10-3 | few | TGTGCCATCAGCAAAACCACCGGGGAGCTGTTTTTT | CAISKTTGELFF
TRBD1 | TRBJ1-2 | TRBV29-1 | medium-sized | TGCAGCGTTGGGGACAGGACGCCTAGCGGCTACACCTTC | CSVGDRTPSGYTF
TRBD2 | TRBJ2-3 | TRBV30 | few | TGTGCCTGGAGTGTATCGGCGGGGGGTGTCACAGATACGCAGTATTTT | CAWSVSAGGVTDTQYF
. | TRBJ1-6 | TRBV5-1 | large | TGCGCCAGCAGCAACTCTGCGGGATATAATTCACCCCTCCACTTT | CASSNSAGYNSPLHF
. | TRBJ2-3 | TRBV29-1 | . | TGCAGCGTTGATCCAGGGGTAGATACGCAGTATTTT | CSVDPGVDTQYF
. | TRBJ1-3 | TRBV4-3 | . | TGCGCCAGCAGCCAAGATCCCATCTCGAGGGGGAACACCATATATTTT | CASSQDPISRGNTIYF
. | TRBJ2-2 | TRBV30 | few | TGTGCCTGGAGTGTATCGCGGAGGGCCACCGGGGAGCTGTTTTTT | CAWSVSRRATGELFF
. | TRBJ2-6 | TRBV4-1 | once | TGCGCCAGCAGCCAAGATAGGGCGGGGACACTCTCTGGGGCCAACGTCCTGACTTTC | CASSQDRAGTLSGANVLTF
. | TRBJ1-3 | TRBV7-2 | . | TGTGCCAGCAGCTTTACGAACACCATATATTTT | CASSFTNTIYF
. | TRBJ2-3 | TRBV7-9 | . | TGTGCCAGCAGCTTAGGCAGGGGATCAGATACGCAGTATTTT | CASSLGRGSDTQYF
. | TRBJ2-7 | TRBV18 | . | TGTGCCAGCTCACTACCCGGGACACCTTCCTACGAGCAGTACTTC | CASSLPGTPSYEQYF
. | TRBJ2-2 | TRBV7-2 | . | TGTGCCAGCAGCTTGGCTAGCCGGGCCGGGGAGCTGTTTTTT | CASSLASRAGELFF
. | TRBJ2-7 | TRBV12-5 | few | TGTGCTAGTGGTTTGGGCGGACACTCACTCGAGCAGTACTTC | CASGLGGHSLEQYF
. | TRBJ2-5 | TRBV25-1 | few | TGTGCCAGCAGTGATCCCGGGGGAGGCGGTCAGACCCAGTACTTC | CASSDPGGGGQTQYF
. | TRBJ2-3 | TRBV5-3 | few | TGTGCCAGAAGCTATGGACGCGATACGCAGTATTTT | CARSYGRDTQYF
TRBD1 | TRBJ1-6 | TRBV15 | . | TGTGCCACCAGCAGAGACCCAGGGGGGGCCTCACCCCTCCACTTT | CATSRDPGGASPLHF
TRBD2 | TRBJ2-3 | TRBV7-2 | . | TGTGCCAGCAGCATTCTCGGGGGGGGTGTGGATACGCAGTATTTT | CASSILGGGVDTQYF
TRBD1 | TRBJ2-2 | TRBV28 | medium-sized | TGTGCCAGCAGTCCCACAGGGGGCCGGACCGGGGAGCTGTTTTTT | CASSPTGGRTGELFF
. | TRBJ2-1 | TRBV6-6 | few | TGTGCCAGCAGTTCTAGGGGGAATGAGCAGTTCTTC | CASSSRGNEQFF
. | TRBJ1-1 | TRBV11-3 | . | TGTGCCAGCAGCTTAACCCCAGGTGAAAGCACTGAAGCTTTCTTT | CASSLTPGESTEAFF
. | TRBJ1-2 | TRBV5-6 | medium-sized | TGTGCCAGCAGGGCAGGGTGGGACTATGGCTACACCTTC | CASRAGWDYGYTF
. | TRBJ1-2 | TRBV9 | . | TGTGCCAGCAGCGGGCCCTCCAAGGGCTACACCTTC | CASSGPSKGYTF
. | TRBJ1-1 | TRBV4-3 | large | TGCGCCAGCAGCCAAGAGGGTCACGGGAACACTGAAGCTTTCTTT | CASSQEGHGNTEAFF
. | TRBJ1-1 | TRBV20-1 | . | TGCAGTGCTCTTCTAGGGGTTCAAGCTTTCTTT | CSALLGVQAFF
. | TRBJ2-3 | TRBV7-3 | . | TGTGCCAGCAGCCGGACTGGCCCTACAGATACGCAGTATTTT | CASSRTGPTDTQYF